Listed here are 6 T cell receptor beta chains from one sample, sequenced in a study of siplizumab effects on memory and regulatory T cells. Only in-frame clones appear in the TCRdb table, and some are missing; sequencing was by immunoSEQ multiplex PCR. The table shows tens of thousands of clones, with 96% occurring only once. Material for sequencing was naive CD8+ T cells sorted from blood. The receptors here all came from a human donor in good health.

This clone was counted once. The CDR3 sequence: CASSLVQGSYNEQFF. As DNA, the CDR3 is TGTGCCAGCAGCTTAGTGCAGGGGTCCTACAATGAGCAGTTCTTC. This chain connects TRBV7-9 to TRBJ2-1; D may be TRBD1 (6 bases). Germline loops: CDR1 SEHNR, CDR2 FQNEAQ (reference sequence). The V end was cut by 1 base, the J end by 1 base, with 8 bases between. CDR3 size: 15 residues.

The chain is built from TRBV9 and TRBJ1-6; weak D call: TRBD1 (5 bases). The V gene's germline CDR1 is SGDLS and CDR2 YYNGEE. The germline V and J ends were trimmed by 3 bases and 10 bases, with 8 bases remaining between them. CDR3 length: 12 residues. CDR3 DNA: TGTGCCAGCAGCGCAGGGAGCTCACCCCTCCACTTT. Translation gives CASSAGSSPLHF.

The V call is TRBV28, the J call TRBJ2-7, with 8 bases fitting TRBD1. Trimming removed 3 bases from V and 6 bases from J; junction bases left unmatched: 7. Germline V lookup: CDR1 MDHEN, CDR2 SYDVKM. The CDR3 runs 14 residues. CDR3 sequence reads: CASSFRTGRREQYF. The CDR3 region has the DNA TGTGCCAGCAGTTTCCGGACAGGGCGTCGCGAGCAGTACTTC. The full variable domain, completed using reference TRBV28 and TRBJ2-7, is DVKVTQSSRYLVKRTGEKVFLECVQDMDHENMFWYRQDPGLGLRLIYFSYDVKMKEKGDIPEGYSVSREKKERFSLILESASTNQTSMYLCASSFRTGRREQYFGPGTRLTVT.

V and J are TRBV21-1 and TRBJ1-5; TRBD1 is the table's D call, not checked against the DNA. TRBV21-1 has pseudogene status. There are 14 residues in the CDR3. The CDR3 coding sequence is TGTGCCAGCAGCATCCGGGACATTAATCAGCCCCAGCATTTT. Amino acids: CASSIRDINQPQHF.

The CDR3 sequence is CASSSLVGQETQYF. As DNA, the CDR3 is TGTGCCAGCAGCTCATTAGTGGGGCAGGAGACCCAGTACTTC. The chain combines TRBV5-4 with TRBJ2-5; tentatively, D is TRBD1 (5 bases). The germline gives CDR1 SGHNT, CDR2 YYREEE (reference sequence). V was clipped by 3 bases and J by 5 bases, with 14 bases between them. This CDR3 region has 14 residues.

The chain joins TRBV21-1 to TRBJ1-1; TRBD1, the table's D call, was not compared with the DNA. TRBV21-1 is noted as a pseudogene. The CDR3 contains 15 residues. The CDR3 sequence: CASSTRTGKNTEAFF. CDR3 DNA sequence: TGTGCCAGCAGCACCCGGACAGGCAAAAACACTGAAGCTTTCTTT.